This T cell receptor (beta chain) derives from a study of blood T cell repertoires in COVID-19 (dated by TCRdb to between 2020 and 2021). Describing the broader study: Collaborator samples came from the United States, Italy and Spain and covered acute and convalescent phases of COVID-19. The dataset comprised deeply sampled blood TCRbeta repertoires from subjects exposed to, actively infected with, or recovered from COVID-19. The sample metadata nearly always contained a de-identified subject ID, COVID-19 status, age in years and sex. The prospective study material was composed of cDNA or gDNA derived from T cells, B-cell-depleted T cells, or PBMCs. Samples were obtained from the ongoing ImmuneRACE study (first 160 participants) and from over 1,000 subjects provided by 6 global collaborators. Where available, HLA class I and class II types were taken from metadata supplied by the sample provider and were not determined by assay-based typing. The repertoires were released in a freely available public database meant as a resource for research on the immune response to SARS-CoV-2. Findings and caveats that apply to the study as a whole: The amount of clinical and demographic metadata varied by source and participant and was provided uncurated.

Whole blood was collected in K2EDTA tubes by collaborating institutions according to the institutions' own protocols. For TCRbeta analysis, collaborators shipped samples as frozen whole blood, isolated PBMCs, or DNA extracted from either of those sample types. TCRbeta CDR3 regions were amplified from genomic DNA by means of the immunoSEQ Assay, a bias-controlled multiplex PCR. The authors' pipeline ran thus. The number of nucleated cells in each sample was estimated from the amplification of reference gene primers within the assay. To quantify the absolute abundance of each unique TCRbeta CDR3 rearrangement, sequence reads were collapsed and filtered. For each sample, productive Simpson clonality was calculated by taking the square root of Simpson's diversity index across productive rearrangements. The source is immuneACCESS, and TCRdb retained only in-frame sequences with V and J called. Part of the clones is not carried over; for the studies checked, unresolved V genes explain less than half of this, and the remainder is unexplained. The V and J calls and the clone size are those of that table, but D and trimming were determined from the DNA. Across this sample there are under 250,000 clones, with approximately 82% seen only once. Jointly, the top ten make up approximately 12% of the sample.

A word on this clone: Its antigen remains undetermined. Per-base qualities were not stored, and no clone one base away is much larger.

CDR1 SGHRS and CDR2 YFSETQ were looked up in the germline V gene. The CDR3 has 12 amino acids, counting the end cysteine and phenylalanine. Only CDR3 DNA remains: 36 bases, in frame from the first base. Deletion took 0 bases off V and 6 bases off J, with a span of 5 bases between the germline ends. The sample comprised peripheral blood. The receptor comes from a woman between 40 and 50 years old with acute or convalescent COVID-19. Here the chain combines TRBV5-1 and TRBJ2-3; the D segment cannot be called with confidence. The CDR3 protein is CASSLGADTQYF. The sequenced DNA: TGCGCCAGCAGCTTGGGGGCCGATACGCAGTATTTT.